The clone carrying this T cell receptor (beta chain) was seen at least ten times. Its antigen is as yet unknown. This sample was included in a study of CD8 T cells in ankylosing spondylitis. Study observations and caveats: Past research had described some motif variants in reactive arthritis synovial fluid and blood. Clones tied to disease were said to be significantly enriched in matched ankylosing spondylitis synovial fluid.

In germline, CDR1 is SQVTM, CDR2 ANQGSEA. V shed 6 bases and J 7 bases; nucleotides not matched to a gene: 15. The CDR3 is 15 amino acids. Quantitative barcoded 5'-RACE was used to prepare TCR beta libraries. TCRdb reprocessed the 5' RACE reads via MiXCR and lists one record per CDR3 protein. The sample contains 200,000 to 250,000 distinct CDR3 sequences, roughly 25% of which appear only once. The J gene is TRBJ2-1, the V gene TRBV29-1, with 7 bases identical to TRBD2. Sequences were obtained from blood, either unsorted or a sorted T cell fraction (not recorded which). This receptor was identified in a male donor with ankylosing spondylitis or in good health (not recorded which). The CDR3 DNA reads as TGCAGCGTGTCGTGGGCGGGAGCCGGTTCGAATGAGCAGTTCTTC. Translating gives CSVSWAGAGSNEQFF.